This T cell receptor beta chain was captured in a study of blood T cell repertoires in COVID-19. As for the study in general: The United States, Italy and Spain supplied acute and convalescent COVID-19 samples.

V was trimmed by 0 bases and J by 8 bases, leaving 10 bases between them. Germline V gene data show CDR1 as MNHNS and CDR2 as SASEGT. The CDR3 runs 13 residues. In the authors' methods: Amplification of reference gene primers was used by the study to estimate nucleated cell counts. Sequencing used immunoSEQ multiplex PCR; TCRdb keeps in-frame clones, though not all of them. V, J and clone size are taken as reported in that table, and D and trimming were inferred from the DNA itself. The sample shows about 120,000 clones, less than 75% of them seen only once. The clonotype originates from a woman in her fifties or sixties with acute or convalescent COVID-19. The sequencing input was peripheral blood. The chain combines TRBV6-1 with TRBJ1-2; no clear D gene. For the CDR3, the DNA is TGTGCCAGCAGTGAAGCGTCCAACGGGGGCTACACCTTC. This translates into CASSEASNGGYTF.